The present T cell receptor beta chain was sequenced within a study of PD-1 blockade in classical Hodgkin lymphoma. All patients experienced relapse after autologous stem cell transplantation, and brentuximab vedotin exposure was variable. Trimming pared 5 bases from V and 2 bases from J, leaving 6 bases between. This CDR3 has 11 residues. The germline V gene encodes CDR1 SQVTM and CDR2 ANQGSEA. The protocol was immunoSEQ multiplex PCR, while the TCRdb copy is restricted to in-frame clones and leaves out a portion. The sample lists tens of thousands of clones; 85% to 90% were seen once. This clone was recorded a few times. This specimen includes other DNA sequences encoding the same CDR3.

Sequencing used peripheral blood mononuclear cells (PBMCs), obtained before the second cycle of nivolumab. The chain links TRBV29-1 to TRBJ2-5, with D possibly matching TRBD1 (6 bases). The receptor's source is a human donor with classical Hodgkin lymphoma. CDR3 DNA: TGCAGCGTTAGGGGGCAAGAGACCCAGTACTTC. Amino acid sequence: CSVRGQETQYF.